The source of this TCR beta chain is a study of cytomegalovirus exposure and HLA in healthy donors. Overall study: Findings of an earlier analysis included 90 million to 120 million unique TCR beta sequences from about 180 million T cells. Notes on the study in general: From TCR beta sequences, most subjects' HLA-A and HLA-B alleles were reportedly predicted accurately.

Notes on this clone: As yet, its antigen is unknown. An end of the junction differs from the germline gene, which may be a read error.

The CDR3 spans 16 residues. Germline CDR1 MDHEN, CDR2 SYDVKM. Primers included in the PCR were 60 Vbeta and 13 Jbeta primers. The repertoire was sequenced with immunoSEQ multiplex PCR; TCRdb's copy has only in-frame clones and lacks some. The sample holds over 150,000 clones, 80% seen once. This chain joins TRBV28 and TRBJ1-2; D perhaps matches TRBD1 (6 bases). This receptor was obtained from a woman between 40 and 55 years old in good health and CMV-seropositive. Sequencing used PBMCs. The CDR3 DNA reads TGTGCCAGCAGTTTATCCCTGACAGGACCTGACTATGGTTACACCTTC. Translated, it gives CASSLSLTGPDYGYTF.